The rows below give T cell receptor beta chains drawn from one sample of a study of blood T cell repertoires in COVID-19. Libraries were prepared by immunoSEQ multiplex PCR; TCRdb keeps only in-frame clonotypes and omits some of them. The sample has under 150,000 clones, approximately 80% seen once. Sequenced input: peripheral blood. Every receptor here comes from a woman between 55 and 75 years old with active or convalescent COVID-19. CDR3s leave out the opening cysteine and the closing phenylalanine or tryptophan.

TRBJ1-1,TRBV20-1,SARDQIAF
TRBJ1-1,TRBV29-1,SVESSGYTEAF
TRBJ2-1,TRBV2,ASSGWGGGNEQF
TRBJ2-7,TRBV5-4,ASSLAPGNYEQY
TRBJ2-1,TRBV29-1,SVAPKGEPSYNEQF
TRBJ1-5,TRBV2,ASSARAGNQPQH
TRBJ2-5,TRBV7-6,ASSLSGPLAETQY
TRBJ1-5,TRBV19,ASSIGAGGSYQPQH
TRBJ1-1,TRBV7-3,ASSTTGDTEAF
TRBJ2-5,TRBV6-2/TRBV6-3,ASSYPERPETQY
TRBJ2-7,TRBV28,ASSLLGATYEQY
TRBJ1-6,TRBV28,ASRGGTGTYYNSPLH
TRBJ1-1,TRBV3-1/TRBV3-2,ASSQDDLPMTGNTEAF
TRBJ1-4,TRBV28,ASSVPGQFNEKLF
TRBJ1-2,TRBV11-3,ASSKPPVTGGHHGYT
TRBJ2-1,TRBV19,ASSITWLGAGVPLGEQF